This TCR beta chain was recovered during a study of T cell responses to AZD1222 COVID-19 vaccine. Notes on the study in general: Spike-specific TCR breadth and depth went up after people got two AZD1222 doses.

Sequencing used immunoSEQ multiplex PCR; TCRdb keeps in-frame clones, though not all of them. The table has nearly 95,000 clones, 90% seen once. V was clipped by 3 bases and J by 3 bases, with 12 bases between them. The CDR3 has 14 residues. Germline CDR1 and CDR2: GTSNPN and SVGIG (reference sequence). Comment on this clone: Its specificity is not known.

This specimen was peripheral blood, taken on day 0 of AZD1222 vaccination. The chain couples TRBV30 to TRBJ1-3; D is uncertain. This clonotype was obtained from an adult in good health. The CDR3 here is CAWRDGSGGNTIYF. CDR3 in DNA: TGTGCCTGGAGAGACGGCTCGGGTGGAAACACCATATATTTT.